This TCR beta chain was identified during a study of Tregs in tolerant kidney transplant recipients. This table comes from immunoSEQ multiplex PCR, and its TCRdb copy is limited to in-frame clones, with some not included. The data hold approximately 98,000 clones, with 85% to 90% observed a single time. The V gene end was trimmed by 4 bases and the J gene end by 2 bases; junction bases not matched to a gene: 2. The germline gives CDR1 SGHTA, CDR2 FQGNSA. CDR3 length equals 14 residues. Study-wide findings and caveats: The most relevant donor-specific Treg TCRbeta repertoire apparently came from expansion with activated donor B cells.

For this clone: Its antigen is currently unknown.

The chain joins TRBV7-2 to TRBJ1-3, with 7 bases that match TRBD1. This sequence originates from a human donor who received a combined kidney and bone marrow transplant. The sample consisted of CD4+ T cells from blood, taken before the transplant. The CDR3 reads CASSSGTAGNTIYF. The CDR3 coding sequence is TGTGCCAGCAGCTCCGGGACAGCTGGAAACACCATATATTTT.